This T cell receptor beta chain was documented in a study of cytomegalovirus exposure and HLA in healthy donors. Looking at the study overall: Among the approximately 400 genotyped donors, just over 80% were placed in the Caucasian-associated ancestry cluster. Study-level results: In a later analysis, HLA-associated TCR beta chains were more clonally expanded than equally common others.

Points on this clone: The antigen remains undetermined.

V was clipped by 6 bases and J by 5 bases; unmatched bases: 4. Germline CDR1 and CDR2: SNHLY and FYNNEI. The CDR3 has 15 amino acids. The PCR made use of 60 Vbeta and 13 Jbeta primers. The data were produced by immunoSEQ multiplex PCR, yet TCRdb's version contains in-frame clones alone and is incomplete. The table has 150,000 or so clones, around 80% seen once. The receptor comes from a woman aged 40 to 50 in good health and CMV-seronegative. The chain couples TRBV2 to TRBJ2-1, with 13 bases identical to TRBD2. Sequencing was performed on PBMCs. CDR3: CASSPTSGRHNEQFF. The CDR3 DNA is TGTGCCAGCAGCCCGACTAGCGGGAGGCACAATGAGCAGTTCTTC.